The 9 T cell receptor beta chains below come from one sample, sequenced in a study of tumor-infiltrating T cells and Merkel cell polyomavirus. Study at large: The T cells studied were KLL-specific CD8+ cells against Merkel polyomavirus.

Immunohistochemistry showed robust Merkel cell polyomavirus Large T antigen staining in every patient's tumor. The assay was immunoSEQ multiplex PCR, and TCRdb's table has in-frame clones only and misses some. Of about 25,000 clones listed, roughly 85% are singletons. The sequencing sample was made of lymph node tissue. These TCRs come from a man aged 45-65 years with Merkel cell carcinoma.

This clone showed up just once. The chain employs TRBV29-1 and TRBJ1-4, with 8 bases lining up with TRBD1. The germline V gene encodes CDR1 SQVTM and CDR2 ANQGSEA. Trimming at V came to 4 bases and at J to 8 bases, leaving 12 bases not matched to a gene. CDR3 length: 15 residues. CDR3 protein: CSVGFVQGAGEKLFF. Here the CDR3 DNA reads TGCAGCGTTGGGTTTGTGCAGGGGGCTGGGGAAAAACTGTTTTTT.

The chain employs TRBV5-8 and TRBJ2-5, with 10 bases matching TRBD1. Germline CDR1 is SGHTS and CDR2 is YDEGEE. V was clipped by 4 bases and J by 3 bases; unmatched bases: 6. The length of the CDR3 is 15 residues. The CDR3: CASSARTGGKETQYF. The CDR3 DNA is TGTGCCAGCAGCGCCCGGACAGGGGGAAAAGAGACCCAGTACTTC.

This chain uses TRBV2 with TRBJ2-4, with D tentatively TRBD1 (5 bases). Germline loops: CDR1 SNHLY, CDR2 FYNNEI. Trimming removed 6 bases at V and 0 bases at J, with 15 bases between. The CDR3 runs 16 residues. The CDR3 sequence: CASRPTALLAKNIQYF. The CDR3 DNA is TGTGCCAGCAGGCCGACAGCGCTACTAGCCAAAAACATTCAGTACTTC.

The table lists this clone with a few counts. The V call is TRBV25-1, the J call TRBJ2-5; D remains ambiguous. Germline V gives CDR1 MGHDK, CDR2 SYGVNS. V was trimmed by 8 bases and J by 5 bases, leaving 12 bases between them. CDR3 length: 12 residues. The chain's CDR3 is CASGPARETQYF. CDR3 coding DNA: TGTGCCAGCGGGCCGGCCAGGGAGACCCAGTACTTC.

The rearrangement uses TRBV7-2 and TRBJ2-7; TRBD2 matches at 7 bases. The CDR3 is made up of 15 amino acids. V gave up 3 bases and J gave up 2 bases; unmatched junction bases: 7. Germline V lookup: CDR1 SGHTA, CDR2 FQGNSA. CDR3 sequence reads: CASSFTAGLTYEQYF. The CDR3 DNA sequence: TGTGCCAGCAGCTTTACGGCGGGACTAACCTACGAGCAGTACTTC.

The CDR3 is CASSLDWEGRIMNTEAFF. The CDR3, as DNA: TGTGCCAGCAGCTTAGATTGGGAGGGACGAATCATGAACACTGAAGCTTTCTTT. The chain recombines TRBV11-2 with TRBJ1-1; the D gene is possibly TRBD1 (5 bases). CDR1 SGHAT and CDR2 FQNNGV come from the germline V gene. V lost 0 bases and J lost 0, with 17 bases in between. The CDR3 has 18 residues.

This clone has just a few counts. This rearrangement joins TRBV10-3 to TRBJ2-7; TRBD1 matches at 8 bases. Germline loops: CDR1 ENHRY, CDR2 SYGVKD. CDR3 length: 14 amino acids. Germline trimming cut 0 bases from V and 3 bases from J; bases unmatched to any gene: 1. The CDR3 bases are TGTGCCATCAGTGAGTCGGGGACAGGCTACGAGCAGTACTTC. Its translation: CAISESGTGYEQYF.

This clone occurred a few times. The chain combines TRBV6-6 with TRBJ2-7, with 7 bases aligning to TRBD1. In germline, CDR1 is MNHNY, CDR2 SVGAGI (reference sequence). After removal of 10 bases from V and 3 bases from J, the junction contained 12 bases not matched to a gene. The CDR3 is 14 residues long. Here the CDR3 reads CATLEGGAFYEQYF. The CDR3 DNA reads as TGTGCCACTCTTGAAGGGGGCGCTTTCTACGAGCAGTACTTC.

Written as DNA, the CDR3 is TGTGCCAGCAGCCACTTTACAGGGAAGCAGTACTTC. Residues: CASSHFTGKQYF. This chain uses TRBV14 with TRBJ2-7, with D possibly being TRBD1 (6 bases). Germline loops: CDR1 SGHDN, CDR2 FVKESK. This CDR3 contains 12 residues. Trimming left V 3 bases short and J 8 bases short, with 11 bases between.